What follows are 9 T cell receptor beta chains derived from one specimen sequenced in a study of blood T cell repertoires in COVID-19. Using immunoSEQ multiplex PCR, the repertoire was profiled, and TCRdb retains in-frame clones only, with some absent. The table includes 150,000 to 200,000 clones, roughly 87% detected once. The sequencing sample was made of peripheral blood. These receptors all come from a young man who had recovered from COVID-19.

J is TRBJ2-7 and V is TRBV18, with D hard to call. V lost 2 bases and J lost 3, with 8 bases in between. CDR3 length: 13 residues. Germline values: CDR1 KGHSH, CDR2 LQKENI. CDR3 loop: CASSPEARYEQYF. The CDR3 DNA sequence: TGTGCCAGCTCACCAGAGGCACGCTACGAGCAGTACTTC.

This clone was seen just once. The chain joins TRBV29-1 to TRBJ2-3; a weak D match, TRBD1 (6 bases). V shed 1 base and J shed 1 base, with 9 bases lying between them. There are 14 residues in the CDR3. Germline lookup yields CDR1 SQVTM and CDR2 ANQGSEA. CDR3 protein: CSVEGHRGTDTQYF. CDR3 bases: TGCAGCGTTGAAGGCCACAGGGGCACAGATACGCAGTATTTT.

This chain connects TRBV7-9 to TRBJ2-1, with 11 nucleotides matching TRBD2. The germline V gene has CDR1 SEHNR and CDR2 FQNEAQ (reference sequence). The CDR3 has 15 amino acids. V lost 5 bases and J lost 6; bases outside the gene matches: 6. CDR3 DNA sequence: TGTGCCAGCAGCACAGGACTAGCGGGCGTCAATGAGCAGTTCTTC. Translation gives CASSTGLAGVNEQFF. Filled out from reference TRBV7-9 and TRBJ2-1, the complete variable domain reads DTGVSQNPRHKITKRGQNVTFRCDPISEHNRLYWYRQTLGQGPEFLTYFQNEAQLEKSRLLSDRFSAERPKGSFSTLEIQRTEQGDSAMYLCASSTGLAGVNEQFFGPGTRLTVL.

A few counts support this clone. The chain uses TRBV2 and TRBJ2-3, with 14 nucleotides matching TRBD2. Germline V lookup: CDR1 SNHLY, CDR2 FYNNEI. V gave up 5 bases and J gave up 6 bases; unmatched junction bases: 10. CDR3 length: 17 residues. CDR3 amino acids: CASSPRLAGGPGDTQYF. In nucleotides, the CDR3 is TGTGCCAGCAGTCCAAGACTAGCGGGAGGGCCCGGGGATACGCAGTATTTT.

This clone was observed once. The chain carries TRBV18 and TRBJ2-7; maybe TRBD1 (5 bases). The CDR3 totals 16 residues. V lost 0 bases and J 2 bases, leaving 14 bases between the germline ends. CDR1 KGHSH and CDR2 LQKENI come from the germline V gene. CDR3 sequence: CASSPPSQGGTYEQYF. As DNA, the CDR3 is TGTGCCAGCTCACCACCGTCCCAGGGTGGTACCTACGAGCAGTACTTC.

This clone was seen a single time. The V call is TRBV7-9, the J call TRBJ2-5, with 7 bases matching TRBD1. Trimming removed 5 bases from V and 4 bases from J; junction bases left unmatched: 10. Looked up from germline, CDR1 is SEHNR and CDR2 is FQNEAQ (reference sequence). This CDR3 has 15 residues. CDR3 in DNA: TGTGCCAGCAGCCAAGACAGGGTGGGTGGAGAGACCCAGTACTTC. Protein product: CASSQDRVGGETQYF.

This clone was seen only once. The chain has TRBV25-1 and TRBJ2-7; D perhaps matches TRBD2 (5 bases). The germline gives CDR1 MGHDK, CDR2 SYGVNS. The CDR3 has 16 residues. The V gene lost 1 base and the J gene lost 2 bases, with 15 bases spanning the gap. The CDR3 DNA reads TGTGCCAGCAGTGAATTGGTGGGAGCCGATACCTACGAGCAGTACTTC. Translation gives CASSELVGADTYEQYF.

This chain joins TRBV2 and TRBJ2-1; 8 nucleotides line up with TRBD2. Germline CDR1 SNHLY, CDR2 FYNNEI. Trimming removed 5 bases from V and 4 bases from J; junction bases left unmatched: 10. The CDR3 loop spans 16 amino acids. The DNA for the CDR3 is TGTGCCAGCAGTAGAAGAGCGGGAGCGGGATACAATGAGCAGTTCTTC. Encoded protein: CASSRRAGAGYNEQFF.

This clone was found a few times. The chain links TRBV5-5 to TRBJ2-7; no reliable D call. This CDR3 has 11 amino acids. The V gene lost 4 bases and the J gene lost 3 bases, with 5 bases spanning the gap. Germline V lookup: CDR1 SGHKS, CDR2 YYEKEE (reference sequence). In DNA, the CDR3 is TGTGCCAGCAGCGTGAGCTACGAGCAGTACTTC. This translates into CASSVSYEQYF.